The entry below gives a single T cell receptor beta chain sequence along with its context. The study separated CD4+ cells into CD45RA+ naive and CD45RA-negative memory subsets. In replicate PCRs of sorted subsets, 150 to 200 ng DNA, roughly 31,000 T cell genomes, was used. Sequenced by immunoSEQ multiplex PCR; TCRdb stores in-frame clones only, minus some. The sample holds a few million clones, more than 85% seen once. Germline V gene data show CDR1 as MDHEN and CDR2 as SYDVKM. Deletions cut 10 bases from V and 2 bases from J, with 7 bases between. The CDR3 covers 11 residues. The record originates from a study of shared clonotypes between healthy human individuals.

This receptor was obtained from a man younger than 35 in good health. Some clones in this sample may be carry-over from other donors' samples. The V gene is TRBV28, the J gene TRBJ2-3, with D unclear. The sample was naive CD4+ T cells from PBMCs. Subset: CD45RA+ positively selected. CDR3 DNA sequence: TGTGCCACCCTAACCACAGATACGCAGTATTTT. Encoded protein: CATLTTDTQYF.